The present TCR beta chain was sequenced within a study of shared clonotypes between healthy human individuals. The CDR3 is 17 amino acids. Per the germline V gene, CDR1 is SGHVS and CDR2 is FQNEAQ. V was trimmed by 0 bases and J by 9 bases, leaving 21 bases between them. Sequencing used immunoSEQ multiplex PCR; TCRdb keeps in-frame clones, though not all of them. This table has around 2.5 million clones, roughly 93% appearing once. The source material was naive CD4+ T cells from PBMCs. Subset given: CD45RA+ positively selected. This rearrangement joins TRBV7-8 to TRBJ2-1, with D tentatively TRBD2 (6 bases). This TCR derives from a man younger than 30 in good health. Some clones in this sample may be carry-over from other donors' samples. CDR3 region: CASSLARDPRGFVEQFF. Here the CDR3 DNA reads TGTGCCAGCAGCTTAGCACGGGACCCCCGGGGGTTTGTTGAGCAGTTCTTC.